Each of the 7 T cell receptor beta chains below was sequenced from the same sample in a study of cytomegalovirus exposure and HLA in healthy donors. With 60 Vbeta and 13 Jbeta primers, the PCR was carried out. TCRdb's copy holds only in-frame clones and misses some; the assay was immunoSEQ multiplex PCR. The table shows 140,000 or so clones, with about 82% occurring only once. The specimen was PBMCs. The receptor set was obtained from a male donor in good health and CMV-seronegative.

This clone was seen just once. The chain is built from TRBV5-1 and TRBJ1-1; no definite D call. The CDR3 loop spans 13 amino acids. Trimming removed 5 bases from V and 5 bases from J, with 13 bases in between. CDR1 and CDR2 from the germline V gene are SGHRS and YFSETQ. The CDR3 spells CASSAGDGTEAFF. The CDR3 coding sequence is TGCGCCAGCAGTGCCGGGGATGGGACTGAAGCTTTCTTT.

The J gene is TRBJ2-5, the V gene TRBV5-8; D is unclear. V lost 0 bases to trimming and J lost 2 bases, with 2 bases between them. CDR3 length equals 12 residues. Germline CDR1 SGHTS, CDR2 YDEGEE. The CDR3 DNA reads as TGTGCCAGCAGCTTGGCGCAAGAGACCCAGTACTTC. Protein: CASSLAQETQYF. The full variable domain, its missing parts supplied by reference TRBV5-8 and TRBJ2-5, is EAGVTQSPTHLIKTRGQQATLRCSPISGHTSVYWYQQALGLGLQFLLWYDEGEERNRGNFPPRFSGRQFPNYSSELNVNALELEDSALYLCASSLAQETQYFGPGTRLLVL.

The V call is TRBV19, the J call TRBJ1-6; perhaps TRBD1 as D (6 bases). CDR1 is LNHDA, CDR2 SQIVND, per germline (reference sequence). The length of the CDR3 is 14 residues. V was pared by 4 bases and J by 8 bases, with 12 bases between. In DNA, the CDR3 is TGTGCCAGTAGTAGCCAGGGGAATGATTCACCCCTCCACTTT. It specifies CASSSQGNDSPLHF.

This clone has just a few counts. CDR3: CASSQSSTDTQYF. The CDR3 coding sequence is TGCGCCAGCAGTCAGTCTAGCACAGATACGCAGTATTTT. The gene calls are TRBV23-1 and TRBJ2-3, with D hard to call. TRBV23-1 falls under the ORF class, with uncertain function. V lost 3 bases, J lost 0 bases, and 4 bases lay in between. CDR3 size: 13 residues.

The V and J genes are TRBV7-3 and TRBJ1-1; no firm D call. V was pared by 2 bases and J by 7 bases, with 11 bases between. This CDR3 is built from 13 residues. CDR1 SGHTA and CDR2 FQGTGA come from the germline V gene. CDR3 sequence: CASSLEAQREAFF. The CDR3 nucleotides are TGTGCCAGCAGCTTAGAGGCCCAGCGTGAAGCTTTCTTT.

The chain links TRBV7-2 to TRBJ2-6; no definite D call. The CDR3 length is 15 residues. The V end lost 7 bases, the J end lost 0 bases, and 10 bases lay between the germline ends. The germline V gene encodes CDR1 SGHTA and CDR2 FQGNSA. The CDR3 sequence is CASTVLRSGANVLTF. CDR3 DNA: TGTGCCAGCACCGTACTCCGCTCTGGGGCCAACGTCCTGACTTTC.

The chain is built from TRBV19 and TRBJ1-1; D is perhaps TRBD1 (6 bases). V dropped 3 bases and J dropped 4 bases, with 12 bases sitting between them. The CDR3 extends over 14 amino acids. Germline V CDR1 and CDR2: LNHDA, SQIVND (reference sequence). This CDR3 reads CASSMSGGRTEAFF. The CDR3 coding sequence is TGTGCCAGTAGTATGTCCGGGGGGCGCACTGAAGCTTTCTTT. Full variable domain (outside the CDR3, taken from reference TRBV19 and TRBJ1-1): DGGITQSPKYLFRKEGQNVTLSCEQNLNHDAMYWYRQDPGQGLRLIYYSQIVNDFQKGDIAEGYSVSREKKESFPLTVTSAQKNPTAFYLCASSMSGGRTEAFFGQGTRLTVV.